Following are 22 T cell receptor beta chains from one sample sequenced in a study of T cell changes during pregnancy in multiple sclerosis. Libraries were prepared by immunoSEQ multiplex PCR; TCRdb keeps only in-frame clonotypes and omits some of them. The data show more than 65,000 clones, about 93% seen once. The sequencing used peripheral blood, collected in the first trimester of pregnancy. Receptors were obtained from a female donor with multiple sclerosis, enrolled in a pregnancy study.

The V gene is TRBV30, the J gene TRBJ2-7, with TRBD1 identical over 10 bases. J gave up 1 base and V 4 bases, and 7 bases lay outside the gene matches. The V gene's germline CDR1 is GTSNPN and CDR2 SVGIG (reference sequence). The CDR3 contains 15 residues. CDR3 DNA: TGTGCCTGGACGGGGTCGGGACAGGGGTCCTACGAGCAGTACTTC. It yields the protein CAWTGSGQGSYEQYF.

This chain uses TRBV19 with TRBJ1-5, with 9 bases that match TRBD1. The ends lost 8 bases at V and 5 bases at J; junction bases unmatched: 7. This CDR3 has 14 residues. Germline loops: CDR1 LNHDA, CDR2 SQIVND (reference sequence). The CDR3 is CASGPGQGYQPQHF. For the CDR3, the DNA is TGTGCCAGTGGCCCGGGACAGGGCTATCAGCCCCAGCATTTT.

The chain joins TRBV12-5 to TRBJ1-1; D perhaps matches TRBD1 (6 bases). This CDR3 region has 14 residues. CDR1 is LGHNT and CDR2 is FRNRAP in the germline V gene. Trimming removed 1 base at V and 3 bases at J, with 9 bases between. CDR3 in amino acids: CASGLGPGDTEAFF. The CDR3 DNA sequence: TGTGCTAGTGGTTTGGGGCCAGGGGACACTGAAGCTTTCTTT.

The chain uses TRBV15 and TRBJ2-3; D uncertain. With 3 bases removed from V and 2 bases from J, the gap between germline ends came to 9 bases. Germline V gives CDR1 LNHNV, CDR2 YYDKDF (reference sequence). The CDR3 extends over 14 amino acids. CDR3 sequence reads: CATSSIPVTDTQYF. The CDR3 nucleotides are TGTGCCACCAGCAGTATTCCCGTCACAGATACGCAGTATTTT. The variable domain in full, completed from reference TRBV15 and TRBJ2-3, reads DAMVIQNPRYQVTQFGKPVTLSCSQTLNHNVMYWYQQKSSQAPKLLFHYYDKDFNNEADTPDNFQSRRPNTSFCFLDIRSPGLGDTAMYLCATSSIPVTDTQYFGPGTRLTVL.

The chain has TRBV11-3 and TRBJ2-3; D perhaps matches TRBD2 (5 bases). CDR1 SGHNT and CDR2 YENEEA come from the germline V gene. V shed 5 bases and J shed 3 bases, with 12 bases lying between them. CDR3 length equals 14 residues. The CDR3 region is CASSEGRGTDTQYF. The CDR3 nucleotides read TGTGCCAGCAGCGAGGGTCGCGGTACAGATACGCAGTATTTT.

The chain combines TRBV4-1 with TRBJ2-7, with 9 bases lining up with TRBD2. Looked up from germline, CDR1 is MGHRA and CDR2 is YSYEKL. The CDR3 runs to 14 residues. Trimming took 5 bases from V and 6 from J; bases not matched to a gene: 8. This chain's CDR3 is CASSTPGLALEQYF. CDR3 bases: TGCGCCAGCAGCACTCCGGGACTAGCCCTCGAGCAGTACTTC.

The chain combines TRBV2 with TRBJ1-1, with a tentative D call TRBD1 (5 bases). This CDR3 is 14 amino acids long. The germline V gene encodes CDR1 SNHLY and CDR2 FYNNEI. With 6 bases removed from V and 3 bases from J, the gap between germline ends came to 14 bases. The CDR3 protein is CASSQTGGDTEAFF. CDR3 sequence (DNA): TGTGCCAGCAGCCAAACCGGGGGAGACACTGAAGCTTTCTTT.

This clone was detected only a few times. The V gene is TRBV7-9, the J gene TRBJ2-3, with D tentatively TRBD2 (5 bases). Per germline, CDR1 SEHNR and CDR2 FQNEAQ (reference sequence). The V end was cut by 3 bases, the J end by 0 bases, with 13 bases between. This CDR3 region has 16 residues. The CDR3 nucleotides are TGTGCCAGCAGCTTGAAAAGGGAGTGGAGCACAGATACGCAGTATTTT. Residues: CASSLKREWSTDTQYF.

This clone was detected once. J is TRBJ1-1 and V is TRBV5-1, with a possible D match to TRBD1 (6 bases). V lost 4 bases and J 7 bases, leaving 23 bases between the germline ends. Germline V gene lookup returns CDR1 SGHRS and CDR2 YFSETQ. The CDR3 runs to 16 residues. The CDR3 loop reads CASSLTGPGRGSEAFF. The CDR3 nucleotides read TGCGCCAGCAGCCTGACAGGTCCTGGGCGCGGGAGTGAAGCTTTCTTT.

The chain joins TRBV18 to TRBJ1-1, with D perhaps TRBD1 (5 bases). This CDR3 contains 15 residues. The V gene lost 3 bases and the J gene lost 4 bases, with 15 bases spanning the gap. Germline assignment: CDR1 KGHSH and CDR2 LQKENI. CDR3 amino acids: CASSPPPGPATEAFF. The CDR3 coding sequence is TGTGCCAGCTCACCTCCCCCAGGGCCTGCCACTGAAGCTTTCTTT.

The V call is TRBV4-2, the J call TRBJ2-1; 10 positions match TRBD2. With 0 bases clipped from V and 2 bases from J, the junction kept 10 bases outside the gene matches. Germline CDR1 reads LGHNA; CDR2 reads YNFKEQ. This CDR3 is built from 19 residues. CDR3 sequence (DNA): TGTGCCAGCAGCCAAGAGTGGGCTAGCGGGGGACACACCTACAATGAGCAGTTCTTC. Translated: CASSQEWASGGHTYNEQFF.

This chain joins TRBV19 and TRBJ1-1; 9 bases are a match to TRBD1. V lost 6 bases and J lost 7; bases outside the gene matches: 12. Germline V gene data show CDR1 as LNHDA and CDR2 as SQIVND (reference sequence). There are 15 residues in the CDR3. This chain's CDR3 is CASSPRRDRVDEAFF. The CDR3 DNA is TGTGCCAGTAGCCCGAGGAGGGACAGGGTCGATGAAGCTTTCTTT.

This clone showed up just a few times. V and J are TRBV5-1 and TRBJ2-5, with D possibly being TRBD2 (6 bases). V lost 2 bases and J 5 bases, leaving 16 bases between the germline ends. Germline-derived CDR1 and CDR2 are SGHRS and YFSETQ. The CDR3 runs 15 residues. The CDR3 region is CASSFSSSGGETQYF. The CDR3 DNA reads as TGCGCCAGCAGCTTCTCTAGTAGCGGAGGGGAGACCCAGTACTTC.

The chain is built from TRBV18 and TRBJ1-4; possible D gene TRBD1, 5 bases. Germline lookup yields CDR1 KGHSH and CDR2 LQKENI. Trimming took off 3 bases at V and 0 bases at J, with 11 bases between the two ends. This CDR3 has 16 amino acids. CDR3: CASSPIGTPTNEKLFF. The CDR3 DNA reads TGTGCCAGCTCACCGATCGGGACTCCAACTAATGAAAAACTGTTTTTT.

This chain joins TRBV4-2 and TRBJ2-4; D remains unclear. The CDR3 extends over 17 amino acids. Trimming shortened V by 3 bases and J by 0 bases, and 15 bases separated the two germline ends. In germline, CDR1 is LGHNA, CDR2 YNFKEQ. CDR3 in DNA: TGTGCCAGCAGCCAGTACCTCGGTGTTCTAGCCAAAAACATTCAGTACTTC. Its translation: CASSQYLGVLAKNIQYF.

This rearrangement joins TRBV21-1 to TRBJ2-7; TRBD1, the table's D call, was not compared with the DNA. TRBV21-1 is flagged as a pseudogene. This CDR3 has 14 residues. CDR3 nucleotides: TGTGCCAGCAACCCTATAGGGGGCAAGTACGAGCAGTACTTC. Encoded protein: CASNPIGGKYEQYF.

This clone was counted only a few times. V gene TRBV7-9 combines with J gene TRBJ1-2; no definite D call. This CDR3 region has 13 residues. V lost 2 bases to trimming and J lost 4 bases, with 8 bases between them. The germline V gene encodes CDR1 SEHNR and CDR2 FQNEAQ (reference sequence). The CDR3 region has the DNA TGTGCCAGCAGCTTAAGTCGAGGCTATGGCTACACCTTC. Its protein is CASSLSRGYGYTF.

This sequence joins TRBV27 and TRBJ2-1, with 8 bases matching TRBD2. The germline V gene encodes CDR1 MNHEY and CDR2 SMNVEV (reference sequence). This CDR3 contains 14 residues. V gave up 3 bases and J gave up 9 bases; unmatched junction bases: 7. The CDR3 sequence: CASSLGTSFGEQFF. The CDR3 DNA sequence: TGTGCCAGCAGTTTGGGGACTAGTTTTGGTGAGCAGTTCTTC.

The chain joins TRBV6-5 to TRBJ1-1, with D possibly TRBD1 on 6 matching bases. Germline V lookup: CDR1 MNHEY, CDR2 SVGAGI. The length of the CDR3 is 15 residues. Trimming took off 4 bases at V and 1 base at J, with 13 bases between the two ends. As DNA, the CDR3 is TGTGCCAGCAGTTCACAGGGAGTGGGGAACACTGAAGCTTTCTTT. Translation gives CASSSQGVGNTEAFF.

The chain carries TRBV10-3 and TRBJ1-1; D may be TRBD1 (5 bases). The CDR3 extends over 14 amino acids. Per the germline V gene, CDR1 is ENHRY and CDR2 is SYGVKD. Trimming shortened V by 3 bases and J by 6 bases, and 14 bases separated the two germline ends. This CDR3 is CAISDLAGHPEAFF. Written as DNA, the CDR3 is TGTGCCATCAGTGATCTGGCAGGGCACCCTGAAGCTTTCTTT.

The genes are TRBV27 and TRBJ2-3; 9 nucleotides line up with TRBD2. The CDR3 runs 16 residues. CDR1 is MNHEY and CDR2 is SMNVEV in the germline V gene (reference sequence). Trimming at V came to 5 bases and at J to 2 bases, leaving 8 bases not matched to a gene. CDR3 bases: TGTGCCAGCAGTGTGGGCGGCGGGAGGGTCACAGATACGCAGTATTTT. This encodes CASSVGGGRVTDTQYF.

The chain recombines TRBV18 with TRBJ2-7; D is perhaps TRBD1 (5 bases). CDR3 length: 14 residues. The V gene's germline CDR1 is KGHSH and CDR2 LQKENI. Trimming took 4 bases from V and 3 from J, leaving 13 bases between them. The CDR3 loop reads CASSLQGQLYEQYF. Here the CDR3 DNA reads TGTGCCAGCTCACTTCAGGGCCAACTCTACGAGCAGTACTTC.